The 4 T cell receptor beta chains below were found in one sample sequenced in a study of CD8 T cells in Susac syndrome. The authors reverse transcribed roughly 0.5 to 1 ug RNA with random hexamers. Via MiXCR, TCRdb re-called the immunoSEQ multiplex PCR reads, giving one row per CDR3 protein. The data hold 150,000 to 190,000 distinct CDR3 sequences, with 94% observed a single time. Sample: CD8+ T cells from PBMCs. These receptor sequences come from a human donor with multiple sclerosis.

The chain carries TRBV19 and TRBJ2-5, with D possibly being TRBD2 (5 bases). CDR1 and CDR2 from the germline V gene are LNHDA and SQIVND (reference sequence). Trimming left V 5 bases short and J 7 bases short, with 14 bases between. This CDR3 is built from 13 residues. The CDR3 DNA follows: TGTGCCAGTAGTCTCCGGCCCGCGGGGACCCAGTACTTC. Its translation is CASSLRPAGTQYF.

This clonotype was seen just once. This chain links TRBV27 with TRBJ1-2, with 11 nucleotides matching TRBD1. The V gene's germline CDR1 is MNHEY and CDR2 SMNVEV (reference sequence). Trimming at V came to 6 bases and at J to 8 bases, leaving 5 bases not matched to a gene. The CDR3 is 13 amino acids. Here the CDR3 reads CASRGQGVKGYTF. The CDR3 DNA sequence: TGTGCCAGCAGGGGACAGGGGGTAAAGGGCTACACCTTC.

The chain couples TRBV23-1 to TRBJ1-1; 8 bases align to TRBD1. Being an ORF, TRBV23-1 has a function that is uncertain. The V and J ends lost 2 bases and 3 bases, in that order; junction bases with no gene match: 14. This CDR3 comprises 18 residues. The CDR3, as DNA: TGCGCCAGCAGTCAACCGGCCGGACAGGGTTATTTGGACACTGAAGCTTTCTTT. Its translation is CASSQPAGQGYLDTEAFF.

V gene TRBV20-1 combines with J gene TRBJ2-7, with 7 bases that match TRBD1. The germline CDR1 and CDR2 sequences are DFQATT and SNEGSKA (reference sequence). Trimming cost V 3 bases and J 0 bases; bases outside gene matches: 2. This CDR3 has 13 residues. The DNA of the CDR3 is TGCAGTGCTAGTACAGGGGACTCCTACGAGCAGTACTTC. As protein: CSASTGDSYEQYF.